This TCR beta chain appears in the sequencing data of a study of blood T cell repertoires in COVID-19. Profiling relied on immunoSEQ multiplex PCR, and the TCRdb table lists in-frame clones only, not all of them. This sample yields fewer than 500,000 clones, of which roughly four fifths are seen a single time; more than 0.85% belongs to the top ten. Sequenced: peripheral blood. The TCR sequence derives from a human donor with acute or convalescent COVID-19. The donor label of this sample is uncertain.

The CDR3 is CASSQGTAYEKLFF. The CDR3 DNA follows: TGTGCCAGCAGCCAGGGGACAGCGTATGAAAAACTGTTTTTT. The chain couples TRBV3-1 (or the pseudogene TRBV3-2) to TRBJ1-4; 7 positions agree with TRBD1. The germline V gene has CDR1 LGHDT and CDR2 YNNKEL (reference sequence). The CDR3 runs to 14 residues. Trimming at V came to 3 bases and at J to 6 bases, leaving 4 bases not matched to a gene.